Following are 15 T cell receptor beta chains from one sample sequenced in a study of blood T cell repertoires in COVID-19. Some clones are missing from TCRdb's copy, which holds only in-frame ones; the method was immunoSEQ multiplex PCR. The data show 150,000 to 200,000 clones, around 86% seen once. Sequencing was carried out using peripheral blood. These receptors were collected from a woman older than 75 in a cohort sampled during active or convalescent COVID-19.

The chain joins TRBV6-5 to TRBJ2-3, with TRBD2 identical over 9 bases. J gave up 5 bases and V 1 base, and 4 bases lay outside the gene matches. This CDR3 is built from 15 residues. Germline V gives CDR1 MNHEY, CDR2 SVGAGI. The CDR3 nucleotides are TGTGCCAGCAGTTACTGGCGGGGGGGCCAAGATACGCAGTATTTT. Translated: CASSYWRGGQDTQYF.

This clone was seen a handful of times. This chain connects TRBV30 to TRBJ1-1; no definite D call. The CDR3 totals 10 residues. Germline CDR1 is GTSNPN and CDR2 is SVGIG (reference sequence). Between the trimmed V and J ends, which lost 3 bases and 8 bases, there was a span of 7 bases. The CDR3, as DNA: TGTGCCTGGAGCGGGAAAGAAGCTTTCTTT. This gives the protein CAWSGKEAFF.

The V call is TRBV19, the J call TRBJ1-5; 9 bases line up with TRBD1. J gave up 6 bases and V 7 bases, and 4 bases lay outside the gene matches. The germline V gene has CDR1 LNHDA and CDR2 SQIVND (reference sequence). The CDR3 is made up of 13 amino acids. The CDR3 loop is CASIGTGSQPQHF. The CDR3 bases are TGTGCCAGTATAGGGACAGGGAGTCAGCCCCAGCATTTT. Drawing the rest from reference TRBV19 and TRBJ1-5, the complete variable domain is DGGITQSPKYLFRKEGQNVTLSCEQNLNHDAMYWYRQDPGQGLRLIYYSQIVNDFQKGDIAEGYSVSREKKESFPLTVTSAQKNPTAFYLCASIGTGSQPQHFGDGTRLSIL.

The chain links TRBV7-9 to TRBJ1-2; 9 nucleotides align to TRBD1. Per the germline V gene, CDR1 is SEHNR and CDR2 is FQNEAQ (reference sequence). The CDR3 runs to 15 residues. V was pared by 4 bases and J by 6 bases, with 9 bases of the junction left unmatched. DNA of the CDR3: TGTGCCAGCAGCTCCCGGGACAGGGTGATGGATGGCTACACCTTC. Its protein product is CASSSRDRVMDGYTF.

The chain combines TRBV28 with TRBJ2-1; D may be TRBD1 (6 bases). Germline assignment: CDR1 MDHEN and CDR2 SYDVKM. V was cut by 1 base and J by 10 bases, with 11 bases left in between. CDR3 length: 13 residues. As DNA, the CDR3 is TGTGCCAGCAGTTTATCACAGGGTCAAGAGCAGTTCTTC. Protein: CASSLSQGQEQFF.

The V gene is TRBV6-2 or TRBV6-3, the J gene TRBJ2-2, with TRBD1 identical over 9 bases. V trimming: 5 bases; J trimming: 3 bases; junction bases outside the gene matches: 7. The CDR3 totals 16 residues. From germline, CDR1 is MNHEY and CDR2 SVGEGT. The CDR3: CASSKYRGPDTGELFF. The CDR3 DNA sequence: TGTGCCAGCAGTAAATACAGGGGGCCGGACACCGGGGAGCTGTTTTTT.

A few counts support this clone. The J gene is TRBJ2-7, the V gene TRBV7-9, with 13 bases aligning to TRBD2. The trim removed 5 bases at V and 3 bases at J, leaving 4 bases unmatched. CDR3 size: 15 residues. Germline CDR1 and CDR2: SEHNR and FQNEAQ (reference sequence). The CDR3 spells CASSRGLAGFYEQYF. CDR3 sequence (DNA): TGTGCCAGCAGCCGGGGACTAGCGGGGTTCTACGAGCAGTACTTC. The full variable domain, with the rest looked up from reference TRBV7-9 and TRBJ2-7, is DTGVSQNPRHKITKRGQNVTFRCDPISEHNRLYWYRQTLGQGPEFLTYFQNEAQLEKSRLLSDRFSAERPKGSFSTLEIQRTEQGDSAMYLCASSRGLAGFYEQYFGPGTRLTVT.

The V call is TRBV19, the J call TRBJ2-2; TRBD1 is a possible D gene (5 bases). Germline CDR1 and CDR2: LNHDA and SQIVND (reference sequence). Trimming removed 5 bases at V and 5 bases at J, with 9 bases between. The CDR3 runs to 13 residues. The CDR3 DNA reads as TGTGCCAGTAGTCCAGGGTTAACCGGGGAGCTGTTTTTT. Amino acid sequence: CASSPGLTGELFF.

CDR3 DNA: TGTGCCTGGACACCTTCCCCAGGTCTAGATACGCAGTATTTT. This translates into CAWTPSPGLDTQYF. The genes are TRBV30 and TRBJ2-3, with D uncertain. CDR3 length: 14 residues. In germline, CDR1 is GTSNPN, CDR2 SVGIG (reference sequence). V was trimmed by 4 bases and J by 5 bases, leaving 16 bases between them.

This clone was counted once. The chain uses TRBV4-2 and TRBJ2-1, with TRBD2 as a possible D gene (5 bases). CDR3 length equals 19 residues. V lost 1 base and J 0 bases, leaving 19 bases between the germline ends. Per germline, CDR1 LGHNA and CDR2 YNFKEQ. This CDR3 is CASSQVGYPTGDSYNEQFF. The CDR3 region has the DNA TGTGCCAGCAGCCAAGTTGGCTACCCGACCGGGGACTCCTACAATGAGCAGTTCTTC.

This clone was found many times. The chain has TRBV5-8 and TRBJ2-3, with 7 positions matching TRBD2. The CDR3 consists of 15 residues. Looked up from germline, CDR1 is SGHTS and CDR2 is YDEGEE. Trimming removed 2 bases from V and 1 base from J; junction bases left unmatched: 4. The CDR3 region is CASSFWLAGTDTQYF. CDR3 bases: TGTGCCAGCAGCTTTTGGCTAGCGGGCACAGATACGCAGTATTTT.

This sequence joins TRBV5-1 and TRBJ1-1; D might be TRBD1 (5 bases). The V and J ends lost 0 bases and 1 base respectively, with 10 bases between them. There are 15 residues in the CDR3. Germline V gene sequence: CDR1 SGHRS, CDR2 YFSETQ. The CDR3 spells CASSLAGRANTEAFF. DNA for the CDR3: TGCGCCAGCAGCTTGGCCGGCAGGGCGAACACTGAAGCTTTCTTT.

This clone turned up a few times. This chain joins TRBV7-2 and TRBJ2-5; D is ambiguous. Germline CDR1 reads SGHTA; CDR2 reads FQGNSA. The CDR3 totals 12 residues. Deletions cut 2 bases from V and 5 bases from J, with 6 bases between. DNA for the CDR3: TGTGCCAGCAGCTTACCGGTGGAGACCCAGTACTTC. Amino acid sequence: CASSLPVETQYF.

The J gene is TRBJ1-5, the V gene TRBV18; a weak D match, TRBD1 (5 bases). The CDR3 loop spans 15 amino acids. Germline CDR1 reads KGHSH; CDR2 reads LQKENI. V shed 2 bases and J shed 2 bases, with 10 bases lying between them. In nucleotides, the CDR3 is TGTGCCAGCTCACCATTACAACAGGGCAATCAGCCCCAGCATTTT. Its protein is CASSPLQQGNQPQHF.

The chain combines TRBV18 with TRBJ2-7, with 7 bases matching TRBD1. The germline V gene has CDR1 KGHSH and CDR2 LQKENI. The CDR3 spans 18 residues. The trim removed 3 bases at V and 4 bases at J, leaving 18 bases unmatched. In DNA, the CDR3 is TGTGCCAGCTCACCTACCGCCGGGACAGCCGACGGGAAGTACGAGCAGTACTTC. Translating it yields CASSPTAGTADGKYEQYF.